Listed below are T cell receptor beta chains from one sample, sequenced in a study of blood T cell repertoires in COVID-19. Sequencing was performed with immunoSEQ multiplex PCR; in TCRdb, only in-frame clones are kept and a portion is missing. The sample includes roughly 130,000 clones, approximately 80% of them seen just once. Sequenced input: peripheral blood. These receptors all stem from a man in his 70s with acute or convalescent COVID-19. CDR3s include the opening cysteine and the closing phenylalanine or tryptophan. The D gene is left open where the match is weak. The size entry is marked missing in some rows and otherwise reads once, few, many or a size class.

TRBV30,-,-,TRBJ1-6,CAWTYQQVLNSPLHF,TGTGCCTGGACGTACCAACAGGTTCTTAATTCACCCCTCCACTTT
TRBV12-1,-,-,TRBJ2-1,CASSSGQSAVEQFF,TGTGCCAGCAGCTCGGGACAGAGCGCTGTTGAGCAGTTCTTC
TRBV6-4,TRBD2,once,TRBJ2-5,CASSGTSGPQETQYF,TGTGCCAGCAGTGGGACTAGCGGGCCTCAAGAGACCCAGTACTTC
TRBV28,-,-,TRBJ1-1,CASRPAGFLAFF,TGTGCCAGCCGCCCGGCGGGCTTCTTAGCTTTCTTT
TRBV5-8,-,once,TRBJ1-1,CASSLLIGGYTEAFF,TGTGCCAGCAGCTTGTTGATAGGAGGCTACACTGAAGCTTTCTTT
TRBV19,-,-,TRBJ2-7,CASSMTRGGHYEQYF,TGTGCCAGTAGTATGACGAGAGGTGGCCACTACGAGCAGTACTTC
TRBV6-4,-,-,TRBJ1-4,CASRANDGKKLFF,TGTGCCAGCAGAGCTAACGACGGGAAAAAACTGTTTTTT
TRBV6-2/TRBV6-3,TRBD1,few,TRBJ1-1,CASSLVPGGGGAFF,TGTGCCAGCAGCCTCGTACCAGGGGGCGGGGGAGCTTTCTTT
TRBV5-1,TRBD1,-,TRBJ1-4,CASSQGQTNNEKLFF,TGCGCCAGCAGCCAGGGACAGACCAATAATGAAAAACTGTTTTTT
TRBV6-5,TRBD1,once,TRBJ1-3,CASRADRYSGNTIYF,TGTGCCAGCAGGGCGGACAGGTACTCTGGAAACACCATATATTTT
TRBV27,-,-,TRBJ2-7,CASSLWRDAYEQYF,TGTGCCAGCAGTTTGTGGCGGGACGCCTACGAGCAGTACTTC
TRBV4-1,-,-,TRBJ2-7,CASSQDGQGRLGEQYF,TGCGCCAGCAGCCAAGATGGTCAGGGGAGACTTGGTGAGCAGTACTTC
TRBV18,TRBD1,once,TRBJ1-3,CASSPGQGLSGNTIYF,TGTGCCAGCTCACCCGGACAGGGGCTCTCTGGAAACACCATATATTTT
TRBV6-5,-,-,TRBJ1-2,CASSYSGAGNYGYTF,TGTGCCAGCAGTTACTCGGGGGCAGGGAACTATGGCTACACCTTC
TRBV20-1,-,-,TRBJ2-7,CSASQGGPYEQYF,TGCAGTGCTAGTCAGGGGGGACCCTACGAGCAGTACTTC
TRBV11-2,-,-,TRBJ1-4,CASSFLPAQEEKLFF,TGTGCCAGCAGCTTTTTACCGGCTCAGGAAGAAAAACTGTTTTTT
TRBV11-2,-,-,TRBJ2-7,CASSFLDRTYEQYF,TGTGCCAGCAGCTTCCTTGACAGAACCTACGAGCAGTACTTC
TRBV19,-,-,TRBJ1-5,CASLRTDSNQPQHF,TGTGCCAGTCTCCGAACAGATAGCAATCAGCCCCAGCATTTT
TRBV13,-,-,TRBJ2-5,CASSSDFQETQYF,TGTGCCAGCAGCTCAGATTTTCAAGAGACCCAGTACTTC
TRBV18,-,-,TRBJ1-1,CASSAGTEAVNTEAFF,TGTGCCAGCTCAGCTGGAACCGAGGCGGTGAACACTGAAGCTTTCTTT
TRBV2,-,-,TRBJ2-7,CASSDLLGLFYEQYF,TGTGCCAGCAGTGATCTACTAGGACTCTTCTACGAGCAGTACTTC
TRBV2,-,-,TRBJ2-2,CASSVSEGGELFF,TGTGCCAGCAGTGTCTCAGAGGGCGGGGAGCTGTTTTTT
TRBV3-1/TRBV3-2,TRBD1,-,TRBJ1-1,CASSPRTGGASTEAFF,TGTGCCAGCAGCCCAAGGACAGGGGGCGCGAGCACTGAAGCTTTCTTT
TRBV4-2,-,once,TRBJ1-2,CASSQGRTNYGYTF,TGTGCCAGCAGCCAAGGCAGAACCAACTATGGCTACACCTTC
TRBV7-2,TRBD1,few,TRBJ2-7,CASSLATGGNEQYF,TGTGCCAGCAGCTTAGCCACAGGGGGCAACGAGCAGTACTTC
TRBV2,-,-,TRBJ1-1,CASSVSDSMNTEAFF,TGTGCCAGCAGTGTTTCTGACAGTATGAACACTGAAGCTTTCTTT
TRBV18,TRBD1,-,TRBJ2-3,CASSSSQGRTDTQYF,TGTGCCAGCTCATCTTCACAGGGGCGCACAGATACGCAGTATTTT
TRBV3-1/TRBV3-2,-,-,TRBJ2-3,CASSQGSAGANTQYF,TGTGCCAGCAGCCAAGGTTCTGCGGGGGCGAATACGCAGTATTTT
TRBV24-1,-,-,TRBJ2-5,CATSDFLQGQETQYF,TGTGCCACCAGTGATTTCCTGCAGGGGCAAGAGACCCAGTACTTC
TRBV27,-,few,TRBJ1-3,CASSLGARSGNTIYF,TGTGCCAGCAGTTTGGGGGCCCGCTCTGGAAACACCATATATTTT
TRBV2,TRBD2,-,TRBJ2-7,CASSELAGGPYEQYF,TGTGCCAGCAGTGAACTAGCGGGGGGCCCCTACGAGCAGTACTTC
TRBV11-2,TRBD1,-,TRBJ2-3,CASSLGTGFSTDTQYF,TGTGCCAGCAGCTTGGGGACAGGGTTTAGCACAGATACGCAGTATTTT
TRBV6-6,TRBD1,-,TRBJ2-1,CASSSGQGGEQFF,TGTGCCAGCAGTTCCGGACAGGGGGGCGAGCAGTTCTTC
TRBV27,TRBD1,-,TRBJ1-5,CASRAGTGGNQPQHF,TGTGCCAGCAGAGCGGGGACAGGGGGCAATCAGCCCCAGCATTTT
TRBV12-5,-,-,TRBJ2-2,CASGLVSMGGSTGELFF,TGTGCTAGTGGTTTGGTTTCTATGGGGGGTAGCACCGGGGAGCTGTTTTTT
TRBV30,TRBD1,once,TRBJ2-3,CAWTTGGTTDTQYF,TGTGCCTGGACGACAGGGGGCACCACAGATACGCAGTATTTT
TRBV4-2,-,-,TRBJ2-7,CASSQESALRDEQYF,TGTGCCAGCAGCCAAGAGTCAGCGTTGCGGGACGAGCAGTACTTC
TRBV6-5,TRBD1,-,TRBJ1-1,CASRGQADDTEAFF,TGTGCCAGCAGAGGACAGGCAGACGACACTGAAGCTTTCTTT
TRBV19,-,-,TRBJ1-5,CASSPGLAQPQHF,TGTGCCAGTAGTCCCGGGCTAGCTCAGCCCCAGCATTTT
TRBV24-1,-,-,TRBJ2-1,CATSDPQGSNEQFF,TGTGCCACCAGTGATCCCCAGGGGTCCAATGAGCAGTTCTTC
TRBV3-1/TRBV3-2,-,-,TRBJ2-5,CASSQDGSSRETQYF,TGTGCCAGCAGCCAAGATGGTTCTAGCCGGGAGACCCAGTACTTC
TRBV2,TRBD1,-,TRBJ2-7,CASSLGQGARTEQYF,TGTGCCAGCAGCCTGGGACAGGGGGCGAGGACCGAGCAGTACTTC
TRBV19,-,few,TRBJ1-2,CASSIAAAGSDSYGYTF,TGTGCCAGTAGTATAGCGGCCGCTGGATCCGACTCTTATGGCTACACCTTC
TRBV5-1,-,-,TRBJ2-2,CASRTRPAGDGTGELFF,TGCGCCAGCAGGACCCGGCCGGCAGGGGACGGCACCGGGGAGCTGTTTTTT
TRBV9,-,once,TRBJ1-3,CASSVAGTGNTIYF,TGTGCCAGCAGCGTAGCGGGGACAGGAAACACCATATATTTT
TRBV7-2,TRBD1,-,TRBJ1-2,CASSPQAGTGPNYGYTF,TGTGCCAGCAGCCCCCAAGCCGGGACAGGTCCGAACTATGGCTACACCTTC
TRBV5-1,TRBD1,many,TRBJ2-7,CASSTGQGYDNEQYF,TGCGCCAGCAGCACCGGACAGGGATATGATAACGAGCAGTACTTC
TRBV6-4,TRBD1,few,TRBJ1-3,CASSGDRAQRTIYF,TGTGCCAGCAGTGGGGACAGGGCGCAACGCACCATATATTTT
TRBV4-1,TRBD2,-,TRBJ2-7,CASSQVPAGGPGEQYF,TGCGCCAGCAGCCAAGTTCCTGCGGGGGGGCCAGGCGAGCAGTACTTC